These T cell receptor beta chains were read from a single sample in a study of cytomegalovirus exposure and HLA in healthy donors. Sequencing was performed with immunoSEQ multiplex PCR; in TCRdb, only in-frame clones are kept and a portion is missing. The ten top clones account for approximately 3.7%, within a sample of about 110,000 clones. Specimen: PBMCs. The source is a man in his thirties or forties in good health and CMV-seronegative. Both conserved end residues are part of each CDR3. Fields, in order: D gene, V gene, J gene, CDR3 DNA, CDR3 protein. D genes are given only for firm matches.

>TRBD1|TRBV11-3|TRBJ2-2
TGTGCCAGCAGCTTATATCCGGGCACAGGGGACACCGGGGAGCTGTTTTTT
CASSLYPGTGDTGELFF
>.|TRBV7-9|TRBJ1-5
TGTGCCAGCAGCTTAGACATAGCATACAATCAGCCCCAGCATTTT
CASSLDIAYNQPQHF
>.|TRBV7-8|TRBJ1-3
TGTGCCAGCAGCTTACAGGGTGTGGGAAACACCATATATTTT
CASSLQGVGNTIYF
>TRBD1|TRBV7-8|TRBJ1-1
TGTGCCAGCAGCTCTTTCGAGGGGGCCTGCCACGCTGAAGCTTTCTTT
CASSSFEGACHAEAFF
>TRBD1|TRBV5-1|TRBJ2-1
TGCGCCAGCAGCTTGGAGGGGACAGGGCTCTACAATGAGCAGTTCTTC
CASSLEGTGLYNEQFF
>TRBD2|TRBV7-9|TRBJ2-1
TGTGCCAGCAGCTTAGTGGTAGCGGGGGGTCGACTCAATGAGCAGTTCTTC
CASSLVVAGGRLNEQFF
>TRBD1|TRBV5-1|TRBJ2-4
TGCGCCAGCAGCTCTGGGGGGACAGGGGACATTCAGTACTTC
CASSSGGTGDIQYF
>.|TRBV5-1|TRBJ2-2
TGCGCCAGCAGCTTGCCCTTCATTTCGGGGACACGATCTAACACCGGGGAGCTGTTTTTT
CASSLPFISGTRSNTGELFF
>TRBD2|TRBV11-2|TRBJ2-3
TGTGCCAGCAGCTTAGGGACAGCGGGAGACACAGATACGCAGTATTTT
CASSLGTAGDTDTQYF
>TRBD1|TRBV7-6|TRBJ1-2
TGTGCCAGCAGCTTTTTTCCCGCTACAGGGGGCTCTAACTATGGCTACACCTTC
CASSFFPATGGSNYGYTF
>.|TRBV7-9|TRBJ1-4
TGTGCCAGCAGCTTAACTGCAGCTTCGCGGGGAGCTAATGAAAAACTGTTTTTT
CASSLTAASRGANEKLFF
>TRBD2|TRBV9|TRBJ2-7
TGTGCCAGCAGCGTGAGGGCTAGCGGGGGGGCATACGAGCAGTACTTC
CASSVRASGGAYEQYF
>.|TRBV6-5|TRBJ2-7
TGTGCCAGCAGTTACACCGTAACAGGACATGCTACGGAGCAGTACTTC
CASSYTVTGHATEQYF
>.|TRBV28|TRBJ1-2
TGTGCCAGCAGTTCGGGCGGACAAGCGAACTATGGCTACACCTTC
CASSSGGQANYGYTF
>.|TRBV4-1|TRBJ2-7
TGCGCCAGCAGCCATCTGGACGGAGGCGAGCAGTACTTC
CASSHLDGGEQYF
>.|TRBV4-2|TRBJ1-1
TGTGCCAGCAGCCCAGTGGAGGGGGAAGCTTTCTTT
CASSPVEGEAFF
>TRBD1|TRBV7-2|TRBJ2-5
TGTGCCAGCAGCTACGATACCGGGACAGGGGGCAGAGAGACCCAGTACTTC
CASSYDTGTGGRETQYF
>.|TRBV7-9|TRBJ1-5
TGTGCCAGCAGCTTAGTAAGCGTTCGGTGGCCCCAGCATTTT
CASSLVSVRWPQHF
>.|TRBV4-1|TRBJ2-1
TGCGCCAGCAGCCAAGAAACAGGGTCGAATGAGCAGTTCTTC
CASSQETGSNEQFF
>.|TRBV19|TRBJ1-2
TGTGCCAGTAGTATTCCGACAGTGTATGGCTACACCTTC
CASSIPTVYGYTF
>.|TRBV28|TRBJ1-2
TGTGCCAGCACCTGGGAGGGGAACTATGGCTACACCTTC
CASTWEGNYGYTF
>.|TRBV11-1|TRBJ2-7
TGTGCCAGCAGCCTGGGCGGGACCCTAGGTGAGCAGTACTTC
CASSLGGTLGEQYF
>.|TRBV7-2|TRBJ1-5
TGTGCCAGCAGGTCACTGGACTACTCTAGCAATCAGCCCCAGCATTTT
CASRSLDYSSNQPQHF
>TRBD1|TRBV5-4|TRBJ2-7
TGTGCCAGCAGCCGGGACAGGGGGCAAGACGAGCAGTACTTC
CASSRDRGQDEQYF
>.|TRBV4-2|TRBJ2-2
TGTGCCAGCAGCCAGAACCGACAGGTGAACACCGGGGAGCTGTTTTTT
CASSQNRQVNTGELFF
>TRBD2|TRBV10-1|TRBJ2-3
TGCGCCAGCAGTGAGTCGACTAGCGGGAGCACAGATACGCAGTATTTT
CASSESTSGSTDTQYF
>.|TRBV11-2|TRBJ1-4
TGTGCCAGCAGCTTAGGTTCCAGGGGCACTAATGAAAAACTGTTTTTT
CASSLGSRGTNEKLFF
>.|TRBV28|TRBJ1-5
TGTGCCAGTGGGAGCCAGGTTTATCAGCCCCAGCATTTT
CASGSQVYQPQHF
>.|TRBV29-1|TRBJ2-7
TGCAGCGTTAAACCAGGGACCTACGAGCAGTACTTC
CSVKPGTYEQYF
>.|TRBV10-3|TRBJ2-5
TGTGCCACCCAGACAGGTTTACAAGAGACCCAGTACTTC
CATQTGLQETQYF
>.|TRBV5-1|TRBJ1-6
TGCGCCAGCAGCTTTGGGCAGGGTACCTCACCCCTCCACTTT
CASSFGQGTSPLHF
>TRBD2|TRBV5-6|TRBJ2-1
TGTGCCAGCAGCTTGGGAGCGGGGTCCACCTACAATGAGCAGTTCTTC
CASSLGAGSTYNEQFF
>.|TRBV5-6|TRBJ2-4
TGTGCCAGCAGCTGGGGGGTAGCCAAAAACATTCAGTACTTC
CASSWGVAKNIQYF
>.|TRBV5-6|TRBJ1-2
TGTGCCAGCAGCTTGGGTCAGAACTATGGCTACACCTTC
CASSLGQNYGYTF
>.|TRBV5-8|TRBJ2-7
TGTGCCAGCAGCTTGGGTCAGGGCTCTGCTGAGCAGTACTTC
CASSLGQGSAEQYF
>.|TRBV5-5|TRBJ2-7
TGTGCCAGCAGCCCTCGGGGGACAGAAGACGAGCAGTACTTC
CASSPRGTEDEQYF